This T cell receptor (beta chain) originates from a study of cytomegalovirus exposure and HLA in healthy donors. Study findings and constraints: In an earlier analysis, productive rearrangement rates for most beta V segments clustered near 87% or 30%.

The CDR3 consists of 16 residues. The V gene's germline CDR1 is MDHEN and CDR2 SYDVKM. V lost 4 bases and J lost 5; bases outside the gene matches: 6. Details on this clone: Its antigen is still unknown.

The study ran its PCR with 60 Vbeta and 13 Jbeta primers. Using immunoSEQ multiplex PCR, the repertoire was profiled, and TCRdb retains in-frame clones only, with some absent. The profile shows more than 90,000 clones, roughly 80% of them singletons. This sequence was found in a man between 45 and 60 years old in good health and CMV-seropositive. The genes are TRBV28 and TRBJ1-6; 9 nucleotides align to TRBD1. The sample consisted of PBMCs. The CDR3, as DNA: TGTGCCAGCAGTTCCTACCGACAGGGGGATAATTCACCCCTCCACTTT. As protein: CASSSYRQGDNSPLHF.